These 11 T cell receptor beta chains were sequenced from one sample in a study of blood T cell repertoires in COVID-19. The assay was immunoSEQ multiplex PCR, and TCRdb's table has in-frame clones only and misses some. The sample holds just over 300,000 clones, 70% to 90% seen once. The sequencing sample was made of PBMCs or T cells enriched from blood (not recorded which). All receptors derive from a man aged 25 to 45 who had recovered from COVID-19.

This clone occurred a few times. The chain recombines TRBV19 with TRBJ1-5, with unresolved D. This CDR3 spans 15 amino acids. CDR1 and CDR2 from the germline V gene are LNHDA and SQIVND (reference sequence). Trimming removed 4 bases at V and 3 bases at J, with 13 bases between. The DNA of the CDR3 is TGTGCCAGTAGTAACTGGCAGACTATCAATCAGCCCCAGCATTTT. It encodes CASSNWQTINQPQHF.

The chain has TRBV5-4 and TRBJ2-7; TRBD2 matches at 7 bases. V lost 5 bases and J lost 0; bases outside the gene matches: 8. There are 15 residues in the CDR3. Germline CDR1 and CDR2: SGHNT and YYREEE (reference sequence). The CDR3 DNA reads TGTGCCAGCAGGTCCCGAGGGACTAACTCCTACGAGCAGTACTTC. Translation: CASRSRGTNSYEQYF.

The CDR3 region is CASSLAAAGVTEAFF. The CDR3 DNA sequence: TGCGCCAGCAGCTTGGCAGCGGCAGGGGTCACTGAAGCTTTCTTT. V gene TRBV5-1 combines with J gene TRBJ1-1, with D possibly being TRBD1 (6 bases). Germline V lookup: CDR1 SGHRS, CDR2 YFSETQ. The length of the CDR3 is 15 residues. V was cut by 0 bases and J by 4 bases, with 13 bases left in between. Based on the CDR3 plus reference TRBV5-1 and TRBJ1-1, the full variable domain is KAGVTQTPRYLIKTRGQQVTLSCSPISGHRSVSWYQQTPGQGLQFLFEYFSETQRNKGNFPGRFSGRQFSNSRSEMNVSTLELGDSALYLCASSLAAAGVTEAFFGQGTRLTVV.

The J gene is TRBJ2-5, the V gene TRBV28, with 14 bases identical to TRBD2. This CDR3 is 16 amino acids long. Germline CDR1 MDHEN, CDR2 SYDVKM. The ends lost 3 bases at V and 5 bases at J; junction bases unmatched: 5. The CDR3 sequence is CASSLGLAGVGETQYF. CDR3 DNA sequence: TGTGCCAGCAGTTTGGGACTAGCGGGAGTCGGGGAGACCCAGTACTTC.

V gene TRBV2 combines with J gene TRBJ1-1, with D perhaps TRBD1 (5 bases). With 4 bases removed from V and 5 bases from J, the gap between germline ends came to 14 bases. CDR1 and CDR2 (germline): SNHLY, FYNNEI. CDR3 length: 14 amino acids. DNA for the CDR3: TGTGCCAGCAGTGCCCAGGGTTTGGGAACTGAAGCTTTCTTT. Encoded protein: CASSAQGLGTEAFF.

The V call is TRBV5-1, the J call TRBJ2-3, with a possible D match to TRBD1 (5 bases). V was trimmed by 5 bases and J by 6 bases, leaving 16 bases between them. This CDR3 comprises 14 residues. Germline V gives CDR1 SGHRS, CDR2 YFSETQ. The CDR3 region is CASRTRTNADTQYF. Written as DNA, the CDR3 is TGCGCCAGCAGGACCAGGACAAATGCGGATACGCAGTATTTT.

The chain couples TRBV5-1 to TRBJ2-5; 13 bases match TRBD2. Trimming at V came to 4 bases and at J to 4 bases, leaving 4 bases not matched to a gene. The CDR3 is 15 residues long. Germline CDR1 SGHRS, CDR2 YFSETQ. The CDR3 coding sequence is TGCGCCAGCAGCGTGGGACTAGCGGGACCAGAGACCCAGTACTTC. Translation gives CASSVGLAGPETQYF.

The sample holds one count of this clone. V gene TRBV11-2 combines with J gene TRBJ2-1; D might be TRBD2 (7 bases). This CDR3 is 17 amino acids long. Germline lookup yields CDR1 SGHAT and CDR2 FQNNGV. Trimming removed 5 bases at V and 4 bases at J, with 21 bases between. The CDR3 here is CASSPSLGRGPYNEQFF. The CDR3, as DNA: TGTGCCAGCAGCCCTTCTCTTGGGCGGGGGCCTTACAATGAGCAGTTCTTC.

The CDR3, as DNA: TGTGCCAGCTCACGTCTAAGTAAGGGGCCTGCGAACACCGGGGAGCTGTTTTTT. It codes for CASSRLSKGPANTGELFF. This chain links TRBV18 with TRBJ2-2; the D gene is possibly TRBD1 (5 bases). The CDR3 has 18 residues. Trimming stripped 4 bases from V and 0 bases from J, with 18 bases between. Germline values: CDR1 KGHSH, CDR2 LQKENI.

V and J are TRBV10-3 and TRBJ2-7, with D perhaps TRBD2 (6 bases). From germline, CDR1 is ENHRY and CDR2 SYGVKD. The CDR3 runs 14 residues. Trimming removed 0 bases at V and 5 bases at J, with 11 bases between. The CDR3 protein is CAISESGRIHEQYF. The CDR3 DNA reads as TGTGCCATCAGTGAGTCGGGGAGGATCCACGAGCAGTACTTC.

This clone was seen a single time. The V gene is TRBV11-2, the J gene TRBJ1-1, with a tentative D call TRBD1 (5 bases). The CDR3 has 15 amino acids. Germline loops: CDR1 SGHAT, CDR2 FQNNGV. The V end lost 0 bases, the J end lost 6 bases, and 14 bases lay between the germline ends. CDR3 sequence (DNA): TGTGCCAGCAGCTTAGATCAACCGGGGGGATCTGAAGCTTTCTTT. Its translation: CASSLDQPGGSEAFF.